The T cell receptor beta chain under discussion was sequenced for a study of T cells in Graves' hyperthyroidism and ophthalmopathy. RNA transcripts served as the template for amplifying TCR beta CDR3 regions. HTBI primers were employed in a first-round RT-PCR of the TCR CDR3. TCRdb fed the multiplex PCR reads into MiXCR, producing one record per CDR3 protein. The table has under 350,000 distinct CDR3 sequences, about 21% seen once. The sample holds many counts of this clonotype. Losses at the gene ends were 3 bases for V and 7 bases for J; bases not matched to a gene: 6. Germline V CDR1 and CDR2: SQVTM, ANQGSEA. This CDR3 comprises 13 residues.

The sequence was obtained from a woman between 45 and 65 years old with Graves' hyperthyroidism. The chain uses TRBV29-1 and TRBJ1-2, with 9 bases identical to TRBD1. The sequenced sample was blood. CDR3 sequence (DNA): TGCAGCGTTGATACTGGGACAGGGCTTGGCTACACCTTC. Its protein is CSVDTGTGLGYTF.